What follows describes a single T cell receptor beta chain. Source study methods: Amplification of reference gene primers was used by the study to estimate nucleated cell counts. Produced via immunoSEQ multiplex PCR; TCRdb's table is partial and in-frame only. V and J calls and clone size come straight from that table; D and trimming were deduced from the DNA. The data contain more than 80,000 clones, approximately 85% of them seen just once; the ten biggest clones take up 2.5% to 3.5%. This sample stems from a study of blood T cell repertoires in COVID-19. Study-level information: Donors in the United States, Italy and Spain gave samples during acute or convalescent COVID-19. Sample material is recorded as cDNA or gDNA derived from T cells, B-cell-depleted T cells, or PBMCs.

It was during active infection that Seattle patients were enrolled and then longitudinally followed. The germline gives CDR1 MNHNS, CDR2 SASEGT. CDR3 length: 16 amino acids. V lost 3 bases and J lost 5; bases outside the gene matches: 8. This TCR was sampled from a woman aged 80 or over with COVID-19, enrolled during active disease. This chain uses TRBV6-1 with TRBJ2-7; TRBD2 agrees at 12 bases. Sequencing input: peripheral blood. CDR3 residues: CASSDPTLAGGDEQYF. The CDR3 DNA is TGTGCCAGCAGTGACCCGACTCTAGCGGGGGGGGACGAGCAGTACTTC.